This entry concerns a single T cell receptor beta chain. There are 19 residues in the CDR3. Unmatched junction bases numbered 21, after V lost 6 bases and J lost 2 bases. Germline lookup yields CDR1 MGHRA and CDR2 YSYEKL. These data originate in a study of CD8+ T cells in alopecia areata. For the study at large: It was 6 to 18 months of tofacitinib, and then there were 6 months off drug.

RNA, once extracted, was reverse transcribed into cDNA for use as the sequencing template. Sequenced by immunoSEQ multiplex PCR; TCRdb stores in-frame clones only, minus some. The sample records about 56,000 clones, almost 97% being singletons. Starting from PBMCs, sorting isolated CD4+ and CD8+ T cells. The sequence derives from a human donor with alopecia areata. V is TRBV4-1 and J is TRBJ2-5; 7 bases are a match to TRBD2. The sequences come from CD8+ T cells sorted from blood, collected at week 0. The CDR3 DNA reads TGCGCCAGCAGTCTCCTCCCTATAAGCGGGGACTTTCGGCAAGAGACCCAGTACTTC. Translating gives CASSLLPISGDFRQETQYF.